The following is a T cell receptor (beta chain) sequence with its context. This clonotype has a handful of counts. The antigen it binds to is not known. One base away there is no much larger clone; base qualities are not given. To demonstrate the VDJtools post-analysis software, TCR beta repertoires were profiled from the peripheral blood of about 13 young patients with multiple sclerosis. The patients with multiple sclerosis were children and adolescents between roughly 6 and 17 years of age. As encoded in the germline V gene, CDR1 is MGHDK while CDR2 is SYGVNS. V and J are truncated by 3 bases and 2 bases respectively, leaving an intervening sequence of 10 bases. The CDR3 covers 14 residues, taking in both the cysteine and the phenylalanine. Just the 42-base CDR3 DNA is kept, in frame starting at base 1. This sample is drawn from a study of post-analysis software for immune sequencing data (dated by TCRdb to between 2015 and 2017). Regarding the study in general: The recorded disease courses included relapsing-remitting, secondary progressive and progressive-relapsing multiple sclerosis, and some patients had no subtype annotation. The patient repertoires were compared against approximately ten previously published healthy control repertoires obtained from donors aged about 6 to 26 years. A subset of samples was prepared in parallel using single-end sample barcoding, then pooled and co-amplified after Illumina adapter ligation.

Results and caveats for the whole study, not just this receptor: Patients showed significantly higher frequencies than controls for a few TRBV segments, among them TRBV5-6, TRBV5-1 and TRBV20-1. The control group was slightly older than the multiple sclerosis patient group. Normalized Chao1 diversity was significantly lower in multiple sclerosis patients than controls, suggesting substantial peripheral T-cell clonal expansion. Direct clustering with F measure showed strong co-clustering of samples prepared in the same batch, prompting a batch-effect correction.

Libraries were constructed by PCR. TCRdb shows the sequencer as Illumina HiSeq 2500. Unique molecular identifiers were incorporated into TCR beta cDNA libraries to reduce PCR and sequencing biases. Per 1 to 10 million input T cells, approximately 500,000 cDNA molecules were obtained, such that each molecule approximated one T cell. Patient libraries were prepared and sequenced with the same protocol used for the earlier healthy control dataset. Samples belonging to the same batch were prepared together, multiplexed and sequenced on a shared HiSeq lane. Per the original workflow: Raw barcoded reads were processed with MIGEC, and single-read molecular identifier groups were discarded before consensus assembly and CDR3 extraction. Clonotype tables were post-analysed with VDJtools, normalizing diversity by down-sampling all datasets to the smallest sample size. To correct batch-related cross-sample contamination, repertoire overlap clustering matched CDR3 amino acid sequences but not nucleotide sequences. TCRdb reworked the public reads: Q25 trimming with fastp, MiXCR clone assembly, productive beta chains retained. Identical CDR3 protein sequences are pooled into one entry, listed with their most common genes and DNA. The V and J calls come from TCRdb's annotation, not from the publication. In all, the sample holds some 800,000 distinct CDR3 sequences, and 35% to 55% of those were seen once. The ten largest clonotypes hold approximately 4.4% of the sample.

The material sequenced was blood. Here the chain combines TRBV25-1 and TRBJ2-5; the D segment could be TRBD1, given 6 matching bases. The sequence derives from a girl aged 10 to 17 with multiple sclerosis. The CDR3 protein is CASSEHRAQETQYF. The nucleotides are TGTGCCAGCAGTGAGCACAGGGCTCAAGAGACCCAGTACTTC.